This T cell receptor (beta chain) came from a study of T cells in Graves' hyperthyroidism and ophthalmopathy. Uncontrolled infection, other autoimmune disease, pregnancy or lactation excluded patients. Researchers took RNA transcripts and amplified the TCR beta CDR3 regions from them. In the first-round RT-PCR of the TCR CDR3, the HTBI primer set was used. TCRdb ran MiXCR on the multiplex PCR reads and lists one entry per CDR3 protein. The repertoire has some 350,000 distinct CDR3 sequences, less than 20% of them found once; the top ten carry around 30%. This clonotype came up a few times. The germline V gene has CDR1 DFQATT and CDR2 SNEGSKA (reference sequence). The CDR3 runs 17 residues. V shed 0 bases and J shed 0 bases, with 12 bases lying between them.

This clonotype originated in a woman aged 18-29 years with Graves' hyperthyroidism that later progressed to Graves' ophthalmopathy. V is TRBV20-1 and J is TRBJ2-6; D is unclear. The sequenced sample was blood. CDR3: CSARDLNSSSGANVLTF. As DNA, the CDR3 is TGCAGTGCTAGAGATCTAAACAGTTCCTCTGGGGCCAACGTCCTGACTTTC.